This T cell receptor beta chain was captured in a study of T cells and Merkel cell carcinoma outcomes. General study findings and limits: Repertoire plus T-cell density reportedly predicted Merkel cell carcinoma outcomes.

Using immunoSEQ multiplex PCR, the repertoire was profiled, and TCRdb retains in-frame clones only, with some absent. This sample has approximately 3,200 clones, with approximately 92% found just once. The CDR3 runs 16 residues. J gave up 4 bases and V 1 base, and 9 bases lay outside the gene matches. From germline, CDR1 is SGHAT and CDR2 FQNNGV. Turning to this clone: Antigen: not known.

The J gene is TRBJ2-5, the V gene TRBV11-2; 7 bases are a match to TRBD1. Sequencing was done on a sample of tumor tissue from Merkel cell carcinoma. This TCR was recovered from a human donor with Merkel cell carcinoma. CDR3 nucleotide sequence: TGTGCCAGCAGCTTAGTGGGACAGCTACGAGGAGAGACCCAGTACTTC. Protein product: CASSLVGQLRGETQYF.